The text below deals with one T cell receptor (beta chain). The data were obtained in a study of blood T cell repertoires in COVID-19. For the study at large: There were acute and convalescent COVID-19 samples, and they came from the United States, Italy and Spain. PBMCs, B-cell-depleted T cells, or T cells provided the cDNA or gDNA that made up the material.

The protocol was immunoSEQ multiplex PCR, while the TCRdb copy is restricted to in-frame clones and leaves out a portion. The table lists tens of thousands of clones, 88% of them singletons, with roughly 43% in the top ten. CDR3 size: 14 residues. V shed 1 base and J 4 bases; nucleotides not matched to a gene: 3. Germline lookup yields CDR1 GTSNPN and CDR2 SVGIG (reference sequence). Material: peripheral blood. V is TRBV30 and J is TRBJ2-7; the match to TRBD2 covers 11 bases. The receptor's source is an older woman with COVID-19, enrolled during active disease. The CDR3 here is CAWSEGLAVYEQYF. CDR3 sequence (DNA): TGTGCCTGGAGTGAGGGACTAGCGGTTTACGAGCAGTACTTC.